The rows below give T cell receptor beta chains drawn from one sample of a study of control samples from healthy donors and cancer patients. Produced via immunoSEQ multiplex PCR; TCRdb's table is partial and in-frame only. The sample holds 90,000 or so clones, about nine tenths seen once. Sample: blood. The source of these receptors is a woman in her sixties or seventies in good health. Both conserved end residues are part of each CDR3. The D gene is left open where the match is weak. Clone size is stated in some rows and not others, as once, few, many or a class when expanded.

J: TRBJ2-5; size: -; V: TRBV6-1; D: TRBD1; CDR3: CASSDGTGGKTQYF; DNA: TGTGCCAGCAGTGATGGGACAGGGGGGAAGACCCAGTACTTC
J: TRBJ2-3; size: -; V: TRBV19; D: -; CDR3: CASSSLGGTDTQYF; DNA: TGTGCCAGTAGTTCCCTTGGGGGCACAGATACGCAGTATTTT
J: TRBJ2-3; size: -; V: TRBV14; D: TRBD2; CDR3: CASSQDRAGSITQYF; DNA: TGTGCCAGCAGCCAAGATAGAGCGGGGTCCATAACGCAGTATTTT
J: TRBJ1-3; size: -; V: TRBV4-2; D: TRBD1; CDR3: CASSRDSLEAIYF; DNA: TGTGCCAGCAGCAGGGACAGCTTGGAGGCCATATATTTT
J: TRBJ2-3; size: -; V: TRBV7-2; D: TRBD2; CDR3: CASRPGVGTSGTDTQYF; DNA: TGTGCCAGCAGACCTGGCGTCGGGACTAGCGGCACAGATACGCAGTATTTT
J: TRBJ2-7; size: -; V: TRBV28; D: TRBD1; CDR3: CASRSGTEEQYF; DNA: TGTGCCAGCAGATCCGGGACAGAAGAGCAGTACTTC
J: TRBJ2-1; size: -; V: TRBV10-2; D: -; CDR3: CASSGSDEQFF; DNA: TGCGCCAGCAGCGGGTCGGATGAGCAGTTCTTC
J: TRBJ1-5; size: -; V: TRBV19; D: -; CDR3: CASSNGINQPQHF; DNA: TGTGCCAGTAGTAACGGGATTAACCAGCCCCAGCATTTT
J: TRBJ1-2; size: -; V: TRBV4-1; D: -; CDR3: CASSQDMEGGGYTF; DNA: TGCGCCAGCAGCCAAGATATGGAGGGAGGAGGCTACACCTTC
J: TRBJ2-5; size: few; V: TRBV21-1; D: -; CDR3: CASGGRERQETQYF; DNA: TGTGCCAGCGGGGGGAGGGAGAGACAAGAGACCCAGTACTTC
J: TRBJ1-1; size: once; V: TRBV6-5; D: -; CDR3: CASRLSGRITEAFF; DNA: TGTGCCAGCAGGCTCTCGGGGAGGATAACTGAAGCTTTCTTT
J: TRBJ1-4; size: -; V: TRBV6-5; D: TRBD1; CDR3: CASSPRTGGEKLFF; DNA: TGTGCCAGCAGTCCGCGGACAGGAGGGGAAAAACTGTTTTTT
J: TRBJ2-2; size: few; V: TRBV9; D: TRBD2; CDR3: CASSVGTSGVAGELFF; DNA: TGTGCCAGCAGCGTAGGAACTAGCGGGGTCGCCGGGGAGCTGTTTTTT
J: TRBJ2-7; size: -; V: TRBV6-6; D: TRBD1; CDR3: CASSKQGELYEQYF; DNA: TGTGCCAGCAGTAAACAGGGGGAATTGTACGAGCAGTACTTC
J: TRBJ2-3; size: -; V: TRBV5-1; D: TRBD2; CDR3: CASSSGTRGDTQYF; DNA: TGCGCCAGCAGCTCCGGGACTAGAGGAGATACGCAGTATTTT
J: TRBJ1-2; size: once; V: TRBV29-1; D: -; CDR3: CSDNDGQGSGYTF; DNA: TGCAGCGACAACGATGGGCAGGGCAGTGGCTACACCTTC
J: TRBJ1-1; size: -; V: TRBV11-2; D: TRBD1; CDR3: CASSQGQAEAFF; DNA: TGTGCCAGCAGCCAGGGACAGGCCGAAGCTTTCTTT
J: TRBJ2-1; size: once; V: TRBV15; D: -; CDR3: CATSRDQGTQFF; DNA: TGTGCCACCAGCAGAGATCAAGGGACGCAGTTCTTC
J: TRBJ1-1; size: -; V: TRBV7-3; D: -; CDR3: CASSLTAGMNTEAFF; DNA: TGTGCCAGCAGCTTAACGGCAGGAATGAACACTGAAGCTTTCTTT
J: TRBJ2-3; size: -; V: TRBV2; D: -; CDR3: CASSAEGPTDTQYF; DNA: TGTGCCAGCAGCGCCGAGGGGCCCACAGATACGCAGTATTTT
J: TRBJ1-5; size: -; V: TRBV18; D: -; CDR3: CASSPGGTNQPQHF; DNA: TGTGCCAGCTCTCCTGGGGGTACGAATCAGCCCCAGCATTTT
J: TRBJ1-1; size: -; V: TRBV10-2; D: -; CDR3: CASSEVPRAMNTEAFF; DNA: TGCGCCAGCAGTGAGGTCCCTAGGGCAATGAACACTGAAGCTTTCTTT
J: TRBJ2-7; size: -; V: TRBV3-1/TRBV3-2; D: -; CDR3: CASSQATYEQYF; DNA: TGTGCCAGCAGCCAAGCCACCTACGAGCAGTACTTC
J: TRBJ2-1; size: -; V: TRBV7-2; D: TRBD2; CDR3: CASSLASGGRDEQFF; DNA: TGTGCCAGCAGCTTAGCTAGCGGGGGTAGGGATGAGCAGTTCTTC
J: TRBJ2-1; size: -; V: TRBV6-6; D: -; CDR3: CASSYLRQGKYNEQFF; DNA: TGTGCCAGCAGTTACTTACGGCAGGGAAAGTACAATGAGCAGTTCTTC
J: TRBJ1-1; size: -; V: TRBV5-4; D: -; CDR3: CASSYGGLYTEAFF; DNA: TGTGCCAGCAGCTACGGGGGGCTTTACACTGAAGCTTTCTTT
J: TRBJ1-2; size: -; V: TRBV5-8; D: -; CDR3: CASTKTGPGGWGYTF; DNA: TGTGCCAGCACCAAGACCGGGCCAGGCGGATGGGGCTACACCTTC
J: TRBJ1-2; size: -; V: TRBV5-6; D: TRBD1; CDR3: CASSLAGDRAGGGNYGYTF; DNA: TGTGCCAGCAGCTTGGCCGGGGACAGGGCGGGAGGTGGAAACTATGGCTACACCTTC
J: TRBJ1-4; size: -; V: TRBV30; D: -; CDR3: CAWSVRGVSTNEKLFF; DNA: TGTGCCTGGAGTGTACGGGGGGTGAGCACTAATGAAAAACTGTTTTTT
J: TRBJ1-1; size: -; V: TRBV7-9; D: TRBD1; CDR3: CASSSGQGLNTEAFF; DNA: TGTGCCAGCAGCTCCGGACAGGGCCTGAACACTGAAGCTTTCTTT
J: TRBJ2-7; size: -; V: TRBV25-1; D: TRBD2; CDR3: CASSERGLAGDEQYF; DNA: TGTGCCAGCAGTGAACGGGGACTAGCGGGAGACGAGCAGTACTTC
J: TRBJ1-1; size: few; V: TRBV12-3/TRBV12-4; D: -; CDR3: CASSARLNTEAFF; DNA: TGTGCCAGCAGTGCTCGATTGAACACTGAAGCTTTCTTT
J: TRBJ1-3; size: -; V: TRBV5-4; D: -; CDR3: CASSLAPSSGNTIYF; DNA: TGTGCCAGCAGCTTGGCTCCGAGCTCTGGAAACACCATATATTTT
J: TRBJ1-6; size: few; V: TRBV12-3/TRBV12-4; D: -; CDR3: CASSKTDNSPLHF; DNA: TGTGCCAGCAGTAAGACAGATAATTCACCCCTCCACTTT
J: TRBJ2-5; size: -; V: TRBV7-3; D: -; CDR3: CASSQRNSYGETQYF; DNA: TGTGCCAGCAGCCAAAGGAACTCCTACGGCGAGACCCAGTACTTC
J: TRBJ1-2; size: -; V: TRBV2; D: TRBD1; CDR3: CASGTGDYGYTF; DNA: TGTGCCAGCGGGACAGGGGACTATGGCTACACCTTC
J: TRBJ2-7; size: -; V: TRBV7-6; D: -; CDR3: CASSFDSSSYEQYF; DNA: TGTGCCAGCAGCTTCGACTCAAGCTCCTACGAGCAGTACTTC
J: TRBJ1-2; size: -; V: TRBV19; D: TRBD1; CDR3: CASSFGTGPNYGYTF; DNA: TGTGCCAGTAGCTTCGGGACAGGCCCTAACTATGGCTACACCTTC
J: TRBJ1-2; size: -; V: TRBV7-9; D: TRBD1; CDR3: CASSLVGGGSGYTF; DNA: TGTGCCAGCAGCTTAGTGGGAGGGGGCTCTGGCTACACCTTC
J: TRBJ2-7; size: -; V: TRBV2; D: -; CDR3: CASSDGRAGYEQYF; DNA: TGTGCCAGCAGTGATGGACGAGCGGGCTACGAGCAGTACTTC
J: TRBJ1-6; size: -; V: TRBV25-1; D: -; CDR3: CASSEYRGSNSPLHF; DNA: TGTGCCAGCAGTGAATATAGGGGGTCTAATTCACCCCTCCACTTT
J: TRBJ1-6; size: -; V: TRBV3-1/TRBV3-2; D: TRBD1; CDR3: CASSQGQDSPLHF; DNA: TGTGCCAGCAGCCAGGGACAGGATTCACCCCTCCACTTT